This TCR beta chain emerged from a study of blood T cell repertoires in COVID-19. Study in general: Some COVID-19 samples were acute and others convalescent; all came from the United States, Italy and Spain. T cells, B-cell-depleted T cells, or PBMCs provided the cDNA or gDNA that served as material.

Original data processing: By means of reference gene primer amplification, nucleated cell counts were estimated. The protocol was immunoSEQ multiplex PCR, while the TCRdb copy is restricted to in-frame clones and leaves out a portion. V, J and clone size reflect that table, while D and trimming were determined from the DNA. The sample includes approximately 50,000 clones, roughly 85% seen only once; the top ten take roughly 25%. The ends lost 6 bases at V and 4 bases at J; junction bases unmatched: 8. This CDR3 region has 14 residues. Looked up from germline, CDR1 is MDHEN and CDR2 is SYDVKM. The TCR sequence derives from a man between 70 and 80 years old with acute or convalescent COVID-19. The chain carries TRBV28 and TRBJ2-5; 7 nucleotides match TRBD2. Sequencing input: peripheral blood. The CDR3 region is CASRDRIAGETQYF. CDR3 bases: TGTGCCAGCAGGGACCGAATAGCGGGAGAGACCCAGTACTTC.